The 32 T cell receptor beta chains given below trace back to one sample, sequenced in a study of control samples from healthy donors and cancer patients. Only in-frame clones appear in the TCRdb table, and some are missing; sequencing was by immunoSEQ multiplex PCR. The sample includes 100,000 to 150,000 clones, 88% of them seen just once. What was sequenced was blood. The receptors stem from a middle-aged man in good health.

This rearrangement joins TRBV10-3 to TRBJ1-1; TRBD1 aligns across 9 bases. J gave up 4 bases and V 6 bases, and 6 bases lay outside the gene matches. The germline V gene encodes CDR1 ENHRY and CDR2 SYGVKD. The CDR3 totals 14 residues. DNA for the CDR3: TGTGCCATCAGGTTACAGGGGGCGGCCACTGAAGCTTTCTTT. Translation: CAIRLQGAATEAFF.

V usage is TRBV5-8 and J usage is TRBJ2-5, with D tentatively TRBD1 (5 bases). V was trimmed by 2 bases and J by 5 bases, leaving 13 bases between them. Germline assignment: CDR1 SGHTS and CDR2 YDEGEE. CDR3 size: 14 residues. The CDR3 nucleotides read TGTGCCAGCAGCTTCGGTGACAGTCGGGAGACCCAGTACTTC. This translates into CASSFGDSRETQYF.

The chain has TRBV9 and TRBJ1-2; D gene ambiguous. Trimming took off 3 bases at V and 5 bases at J, with 17 bases between the two ends. CDR1 is SGDLS, CDR2 YYNGEE, per germline. This CDR3 region has 15 residues. The CDR3 is CASSAPAANLYGYTF. The CDR3 bases are TGTGCCAGCAGCGCCCCGGCGGCGAACCTATATGGCTACACCTTC.

The genes are TRBV6-5 and TRBJ1-6, with D possibly matching TRBD1 (5 bases). Germline assignment: CDR1 MNHEY and CDR2 SVGAGI. The CDR3 totals 15 residues. V gave up 6 bases and J gave up 0 bases, with 9 bases separating them. CDR3 sequence (DNA): TGTGCCAGCAGGGACACCAACTCCTATAATTCACCCCTCCACTTT. Residues: CASRDTNSYNSPLHF.

The rearrangement links TRBV30 to TRBJ1-4, with 10 bases fitting TRBD1. The CDR3 loop spans 16 amino acids. The germline gives CDR1 GTSNPN, CDR2 SVGIG (reference sequence). V was pared by 1 base and J by 8 bases, with 10 bases of the junction left unmatched. The CDR3 spells CAWSDGTGEGSEKLFF. The CDR3, as DNA: TGTGCCTGGAGTGATGGGACAGGGGAGGGTTCGGAAAAACTGTTTTTT.

In its sample, this clone was seen once. This chain links TRBV19 with TRBJ2-5, with 11 nucleotides matching TRBD2. Per germline, CDR1 LNHDA and CDR2 SQIVND (reference sequence). This CDR3 comprises 15 residues. The V segment lost 4 bases and the J segment 1 base; nucleotides outside the gene matches: 2. The CDR3 loop is CASSRLAGRQETQYF. CDR3 DNA sequence: TGTGCCAGTAGTAGACTAGCGGGGCGCCAAGAGACCCAGTACTTC.

The CDR3 spells CASKVVQIGSPLHF. CDR3 DNA: TGTGCCAGCAAGGTCGTTCAAATTGGGTCACCCCTCCACTTT. The chain recombines TRBV28 with TRBJ1-6; no clear D. The germline gives CDR1 MDHEN, CDR2 SYDVKM. V lost 7 bases to trimming and J lost 10 bases, with 17 bases between them. CDR3 length: 14 residues.

The chain employs TRBV11-3 and TRBJ2-3, with D perhaps matching TRBD2 (6 bases). This CDR3 contains 15 residues. Germline values: CDR1 SGHNT, CDR2 YENEEA. The V end lost 5 bases, the J end lost 1 base, and 13 bases lay between the germline ends. Here the CDR3 reads CASSPVSGGTDTQYF. DNA for the CDR3: TGTGCCAGCAGCCCGGTCTCGGGGGGCACAGATACGCAGTATTTT. Full variable domain (rest looked up from reference TRBV11-3 and TRBJ2-3): EAGVVQSPRYKIIEKKQPVAFWCNPISGHNTLYWYLQNLGQGPELLIRYENEEAVDDSQLPKDRFSAERLKGVDSTLKIQPAELGDSAVYLCASSPVSGGTDTQYFGPGTRLTVL.

The chain recombines TRBV24-1 with TRBJ2-7; D is possibly TRBD1 (6 bases). The CDR3 loop spans 12 amino acids. Germline-derived CDR1 and CDR2 are KGHDR and SFDVKD. The CDR3 region has the DNA TGTGCACAACGGGACAAATTATACGAGCAGTACTTC. As protein: CAQRDKLYEQYF.

This clone was counted once. The chain couples TRBV13 to TRBJ2-1, with a weak D call TRBD1 (5 bases). Germline CDR1 PRHDT, CDR2 FYEKMQ (reference sequence). The length of the CDR3 is 15 residues. Trimming pared 5 bases from V and 4 bases from J, leaving 15 bases between. The chain's CDR3 is CASSHDRTKYNEQFF. In nucleotides, the CDR3 is TGTGCCAGCAGCCATGACAGAACAAAATACAATGAGCAGTTCTTC.

The chain joins TRBV3-1 (or the pseudogene TRBV3-2) to TRBJ2-7, with 8 bases matching TRBD1. This CDR3 comprises 17 residues. V trimming: 0 bases; J trimming: 1 base; junction bases outside the gene matches: 8. Germline-derived CDR1 and CDR2 are LGHDT and YNNKEL (reference sequence). CDR3: CASSQDTGGFISYEQYF. DNA for the CDR3: TGTGCCAGCAGCCAAGATACAGGGGGTTTTATATCCTACGAGCAGTACTTC.

CDR3 in DNA: TGCGCCAGCAGCTCCTTGGAGACCGCAGGGAACACCATATATTTT. This codes for CASSSLETAGNTIYF. The chain couples TRBV5-1 to TRBJ1-3; perhaps TRBD1 as D (5 bases). The CDR3 contains 15 residues. Trimming took 3 bases from V and 7 from J, leaving 17 bases between them. The germline gives CDR1 SGHRS, CDR2 YFSETQ. The full variable domain, in which reference TRBV5-1 and TRBJ1-3 provide the parts outside the CDR3, is KAGVTQTPRYLIKTRGQQVTLSCSPISGHRSVSWYQQTPGQGLQFLFEYFSETQRNKGNFPGRFSGRQFSNSRSEMNVSTLELGDSALYLCASSSLETAGNTIYFGEGSWLTVV.

This clone was observed a few times. The chain combines TRBV15 with TRBJ2-7; D might be TRBD1 or TRBD2, each matching 5 bases. The CDR3 covers 13 residues. Germline CDR1 and CDR2: LNHNV and YYDKDF (reference sequence). V shed 5 bases and J shed 3 bases, with 11 bases lying between them. CDR3 bases: TGTGCCACCAGCCGGGACCTCAACTACGAGCAGTACTTC. Translated: CATSRDLNYEQYF.

The gene calls are TRBV28 and TRBJ2-4, with 9 bases fitting TRBD1. Germline V gives CDR1 MDHEN, CDR2 SYDVKM. The CDR3 totals 16 residues. V lost 4 bases, J lost 2 bases, and 6 bases stayed unmatched. CDR3 sequence reads: CASSSQGQGSKNIQYF. The CDR3 DNA is TGTGCCAGCAGTTCACAGGGACAGGGTTCCAAAAACATTCAGTACTTC.

The chain links TRBV10-3 to TRBJ2-2; no firm D call. Between the trimmed V and J ends, which lost 1 base and 6 bases, there was a span of 9 bases. The germline gives CDR1 ENHRY, CDR2 SYGVKD. This CDR3 is 14 amino acids long. CDR3: CAISEFKGSGELFF. DNA for the CDR3: TGTGCCATCAGTGAGTTTAAGGGCTCCGGGGAGCTGTTTTTT.

This clone occurred a few times. The chain combines TRBV2 with TRBJ2-3; 11 bases match TRBD2. CDR3 size: 16 residues. The germline gives CDR1 SNHLY, CDR2 FYNNEI. V gave up 8 bases and J gave up 8 bases; unmatched junction bases: 15. In nucleotides, the CDR3 is TGTGCCAGCCATAGCGGGGGGGCCGATGATTCGCGTACGCAGTATTTT. Protein: CASHSGGADDSRTQYF.

The chain uses TRBV2 and TRBJ2-1; 13 bases match TRBD2. Germline CDR1 and CDR2: SNHLY and FYNNEI. Unmatched junction bases numbered 13, after V lost 4 bases and J lost 10 bases. The CDR3 sequence is 17 residues long. CDR3 protein: CASSGTSGGPAKREQFF. CDR3 nucleotide sequence: TGTGCCAGCAGTGGGACTAGCGGGGGCCCCGCAAAGAGAGAGCAGTTCTTC.

This clone came up a few times. The V gene is TRBV5-5, the J gene TRBJ1-1; TRBD1 matches at 10 bases. Trimming cost V 4 bases and J 1 base; bases outside gene matches: 7. This CDR3 contains 16 residues. From germline, CDR1 is SGHKS and CDR2 YYEKEE (reference sequence). The chain's CDR3 is CASSRGTGEGNTEAFF. As DNA, the CDR3 is TGTGCCAGCAGCCGGGGGACAGGGGAAGGGAACACTGAAGCTTTCTTT.

This sequence joins TRBV2 and TRBJ1-1; D ambiguous. Germline lookup yields CDR1 SNHLY and CDR2 FYNNEI. The CDR3 loop spans 11 amino acids. The V end lost 4 bases, the J end lost 4 bases, and 4 bases lay between the germline ends. The CDR3 nucleotides read TGTGCCAGCAGTGTCCGCACTGAAGCTTTCTTT. Amino acid sequence: CASSVRTEAFF. The full variable domain, in which reference TRBV2 and TRBJ1-1 provide the parts outside the CDR3, is EPEVTQTPSHQVTQMGQEVILRCVPISNHLYFYWYRQILGQKVEFLVSFYNNEISEKSEIFDDQFSVERPDGSNFTLKIRSTKLEDSAMYFCASSVRTEAFFGQGTRLTVV.

This clone was detected once. This rearrangement joins TRBV7-3 to TRBJ2-1; 7 bases align to TRBD1. The CDR3 is 14 residues long. Per the germline V gene, CDR1 is SGHTA and CDR2 is FQGTGA. Losses at the gene ends were 4 bases for V and 5 bases for J; bases not matched to a gene: 5. The CDR3 loop reads CASSSGTANNEQFF. Here the CDR3 DNA reads TGTGCCAGCAGCTCCGGGACAGCCAACAATGAGCAGTTCTTC.

The sample holds one count of this clone. This chain joins TRBV5-1 and TRBJ2-2; 9 nucleotides agree with TRBD1. The CDR3 spans 15 residues. Trimming took 4 bases from V and 4 from J; bases not matched to a gene: 5. Germline V gene lookup returns CDR1 SGHRS and CDR2 YFSETQ. The CDR3 DNA sequence: TGCGCCAGCAGCGATCGGACAGGGGCCACCGGGGAGCTGTTTTTT. The encoded protein is CASSDRTGATGELFF.

The gene calls are TRBV7-9 and TRBJ2-3, with D possibly being TRBD2 (7 bases). The CDR3 contains 18 residues. CDR1 SEHNR and CDR2 FQNEAQ come from the germline V gene (reference sequence). V was clipped by 7 bases and J by 3 bases, with 26 bases between them. Here the CDR3 reads CASKGSLRGGGWTDTQYF. CDR3 nucleotides: TGTGCCAGCAAGGGCTCTTTAAGAGGGGGGGGCTGGACAGATACGCAGTATTTT.

This clone appeared a single time. The chain combines TRBV28 with TRBJ1-5, with D possibly matching TRBD1 (6 bases). The CDR3 loop spans 15 amino acids. The V gene's germline CDR1 is MDHEN and CDR2 SYDVKM. Trimming left V 2 bases short and J 5 bases short, with 13 bases between. CDR3 sequence (DNA): TGTGCCAGCAGTTTAAGGGGGGTTAGGTATCAGCCCCAGCATTTT. Protein: CASSLRGVRYQPQHF.

This chain connects TRBV7-2 to TRBJ2-1, with 11 nucleotides matching TRBD2. Trimming cost V 5 bases and J 4 bases; bases outside gene matches: 7. The CDR3 has 16 amino acids. The germline CDR1 and CDR2 sequences are SGHTA and FQGNSA. CDR3 in DNA: TGTGCCAGCAGCGGACCCCTAGCGGGGGGTTACAATGAGCAGTTCTTC. This codes for CASSGPLAGGYNEQFF.

This chain connects TRBV27 to TRBJ1-6; D unclear. The V and J ends lost 5 bases and 9 bases respectively, with 14 bases between them. Germline V gene sequence: CDR1 MNHEY, CDR2 SMNVEV (reference sequence). CDR3 size: 14 residues. In nucleotides, the CDR3 is TGTGCCAGCAGTCAAAGGCGTTCCGGTTCACCCCTCCACTTT. Translating it yields CASSQRRSGSPLHF.

The chain employs TRBV5-8 and TRBJ2-3; the D gene could be TRBD1 or TRBD2 (5 bases each). Germline-derived CDR1 and CDR2 are SGHTS and YDEGEE. The germline V and J ends were trimmed by 5 bases and 1 base, with 17 bases remaining between them. This CDR3 is built from 16 residues. CDR3 DNA sequence: TGTGCCAGCAGATCTCCGGGACGCAGAGGCACAGATACGCAGTATTTT. This gives the protein CASRSPGRRGTDTQYF.

The V and J genes are TRBV7-9 and TRBJ2-2; D might be TRBD1 (6 bases). From germline, CDR1 is SEHNR and CDR2 FQNEAQ (reference sequence). Trimming shortened V by 5 bases and J by 14 bases, and 15 bases separated the two germline ends. The CDR3 sequence is 12 residues long. The CDR3 here is CASSEQGVLLFF. The CDR3 DNA reads TGTGCCAGCAGCGAACAGGGTGTGTTACTGTTTTTT.

The chain uses TRBV27 and TRBJ1-6; TRBD1 might be the D (6 bases). CDR1 is MNHEY, CDR2 SMNVEV, per germline (reference sequence). The CDR3 is 18 residues long. Trimming shortened V by 4 bases and J by 8 bases, and 24 bases separated the two germline ends. CDR3 nucleotides: TGTGCCAGCAGTTCCGAGGGGGTGACAGCCAGAACCTATTCACCCCTCCACTTT. Protein: CASSSEGVTARTYSPLHF.

The V gene is TRBV18, the J gene TRBJ2-1; D is unclear. The CDR3 is 13 amino acids. Germline CDR1 and CDR2: KGHSH and LQKENI. Trimming took 2 bases from V and 6 from J, leaving 8 bases between them. For the CDR3, the DNA is TGTGCCAGCTCACCAGGATCCGGCAATGAGCAGTTCTTC. This encodes CASSPGSGNEQFF.

V is TRBV5-1 and J is TRBJ2-5, with 11 nucleotides matching TRBD1. V shed 4 bases, J shed 1 base, and the junction held 3 bases outside the gene matches. The length of the CDR3 is 15 residues. Germline V gene sequence: CDR1 SGHRS, CDR2 YFSETQ. For the CDR3, the DNA is TGCGCCAGCAGCGGACAGGGGGCGCCCCAAGAGACCCAGTACTTC. This encodes CASSGQGAPQETQYF.

The rearrangement uses TRBV7-6 and TRBJ2-1, with 7 bases matching TRBD2. J was trimmed by 6 bases and V by 5 bases; bases with no gene match: 28. The CDR3 sequence is 21 residues long. Germline V gene data show CDR1 as SGHVS and CDR2 as FNYEAQ. The CDR3 region is CASSEKVAGTSGVGPRNEQFF. The CDR3 nucleotides are TGTGCCAGCAGCGAAAAGGTTGCTGGTACCAGCGGGGTGGGCCCTCGCAATGAGCAGTTCTTC.

This clone was seen a few times. The chain joins TRBV7-2 to TRBJ2-5; a weak D match, TRBD1 (6 bases). Germline CDR1 reads SGHTA; CDR2 reads FQGNSA. This CDR3 region has 13 residues. Trimming shortened V by 1 base and J by 5 bases, and 8 bases separated the two germline ends. The CDR3 loop reads CASSLGTEETQYF. CDR3 sequence (DNA): TGTGCCAGCAGCTTAGGGACAGAGGAGACCCAGTACTTC.